The 21 T cell receptor beta chains below were found in one sample sequenced in a study of shared clonotypes between healthy human individuals. This table comes from immunoSEQ multiplex PCR, and its TCRdb copy is limited to in-frame clones, with some not included. The sample lists about 2.4 million clones, 93% occurring once. Sequencing was carried out using naive CD4+ T cells from PBMCs. Subset reported: CD45RA+ positively selected. Receptors originate from a man aged 18 to 30 in good health. Some clones in this sample may be carry-over from other donors' samples.

The chain joins TRBV18 to TRBJ2-7; D may be TRBD1 (7 bases). In germline, CDR1 is KGHSH, CDR2 LQKENI. The germline V and J ends were trimmed by 4 bases and 3 bases, with 10 bases remaining between them. The CDR3 extends over 13 amino acids. The CDR3 spells CASSRGDSYEQYF. In nucleotides, the CDR3 is TGTGCCAGCTCACGGGGGGACAGCTACGAGCAGTACTTC.

The rearrangement uses TRBV5-8 and TRBJ1-5; D is unclear. This CDR3 region has 14 residues. CDR1 and CDR2 (germline): SGHTS, YDEGEE. V lost 1 base, J lost 3 bases, and 8 bases lay in between. CDR3 DNA sequence: TGTGCCAGCAGCTTGTGGGGTGACAATCAGCCCCAGCATTTT. Translated, it gives CASSLWGDNQPQHF.

The chain couples TRBV30 to TRBJ2-2; 7 nucleotides agree with TRBD2. The germline V gene encodes CDR1 GTSNPN and CDR2 SVGIG (reference sequence). This CDR3 region has 15 residues. V trimming: 2 bases; J trimming: 7 bases; junction bases outside the gene matches: 10. CDR3 sequence reads: CAWSFFLAVGGELFF. CDR3 nucleotide sequence: TGTGCCTGGAGTTTCTTCCTAGCGGTAGGCGGGGAGCTGTTTTTT.

The chain uses TRBV7-9 and TRBJ2-2, with unresolved D. Looked up from germline, CDR1 is SEHNR and CDR2 is FQNEAQ (reference sequence). The CDR3 loop spans 13 amino acids. The ends were cut back, 2 bases at V and 9 bases at J, with 10 bases in the middle. CDR3 residues: CASSLTEVRELFF. The DNA for the CDR3 is TGTGCCAGCAGCTTAACCGAGGTCAGGGAGCTGTTTTTT.

For this clone: The same CDR3 arises from other DNA sequences in this sample as well. The chain joins TRBV20-1 to TRBJ1-3; 7 bases are a match to TRBD1. CDR3 length: 11 amino acids. Germline trimming cut 4 bases from V and 7 bases from J; bases unmatched to any gene: 1. Looked up from germline, CDR1 is DFQATT and CDR2 is SNEGSKA (reference sequence). In nucleotides, the CDR3 is TGCAGTGCTACGACAGGGAACACCATATATTTT. This codes for CSATTGNTIYF.

This chain connects TRBV19 to TRBJ1-1, with 7 bases aligning to TRBD1. The V and J ends lost 4 bases and 7 bases, in that order; junction bases with no gene match: 9. CDR1 is LNHDA, CDR2 SQIVND, per germline (reference sequence). CDR3 length: 14 residues. For the CDR3, the DNA is TGTGCCAGTAGTACTGACAGGGCCGGCGGTGAAGCTTTCTTT. Protein: CASSTDRAGGEAFF.

Notes on this clone: The sample contains more than one DNA sequence encoding this CDR3. This sequence joins TRBV28 and TRBJ2-6; D remains ambiguous. This CDR3 is 13 amino acids long. Germline V CDR1 and CDR2: MDHEN, SYDVKM. Trimming left V 9 bases short and J 0 bases short, with 6 bases between. In DNA, the CDR3 is TGTGCCAGTATTAGCTCTGGGGCCAACGTCCTGACTTTC. Protein: CASISSGANVLTF.

The chain uses TRBV5-1 and TRBJ2-1; TRBD1 is a possible D gene (5 bases). Germline CDR1 and CDR2: SGHRS and YFSETQ. The CDR3 spans 14 residues. V was shortened by 8 bases and J by 10 bases, with 22 bases between the two germline ends. The CDR3 DNA reads TGCGCCAGTCTACTCGACCCAGTAGGGGCGGAGCAGTTCTTC. Its protein product is CASLLDPVGAEQFF.

The chain has TRBV5-6 and TRBJ1-3; D is undetermined. Per germline, CDR1 SGHDT and CDR2 YYEEEE. V was cut by 0 bases and J by 0 bases, with 7 bases left in between. CDR3 length: 15 amino acids. The CDR3 reads CASSLGGNSGNTIYF. CDR3 nucleotide sequence: TGTGCCAGCAGCTTGGGCGGGAACTCTGGAAACACCATATATTTT.

This clone has only a few counts. The identical CDR3 is also encoded by other nucleotide sequences in the sample. The chain couples TRBV6-5 to TRBJ2-7; 8 bases are shared with TRBD1. With V trimmed by 5 bases and J by 3 bases, 3 bases remained unmatched. Looked up from germline, CDR1 is MNHEY and CDR2 is SVGAGI. This CDR3 spans 13 amino acids. The DNA of the CDR3 is TGTGCCAGCAGTCGACAGGGGATCTACGAGCAGTACTTC. Its protein is CASSRQGIYEQYF.

The chain carries TRBV28 and TRBJ1-2; TRBD1 matches 8 bases. The CDR3 extends over 13 amino acids. Germline loops: CDR1 MDHEN, CDR2 SYDVKM. J lost 4 bases, V lost 5 bases, and 3 bases had no gene match. CDR3 amino acids: CASSPGGFYGYTF. In nucleotides, the CDR3 is TGTGCCAGCAGTCCAGGGGGCTTCTATGGCTACACCTTC.

The chain recombines TRBV28 with TRBJ2-3; D is possibly TRBD2 (6 bases). The CDR3 covers 16 residues. CDR1 and CDR2 from the germline V gene are MDHEN and SYDVKM. The V gene lost 2 bases and the J gene lost 1 base, with 13 bases spanning the gap. This chain's CDR3 is CASSLPWGLGTDTQYF. CDR3 sequence (DNA): TGTGCCAGCAGTTTACCCTGGGGACTCGGCACAGATACGCAGTATTTT.

The count of this clone is one. Other DNA variants within this sample encode the same CDR3. The chain has TRBV7-2 and TRBJ1-5; the D is unclear. The CDR3 runs to 15 residues. Trimming left V 3 bases short and J 0 bases short, with 9 bases between. Germline V lookup: CDR1 SGHTA, CDR2 FQGNSA. This CDR3 reads CASSLGSRSNQPQHF. The CDR3 DNA reads as TGTGCCAGCAGCTTGGGCAGCCGTAGCAATCAGCCCCAGCATTTT.

The rearrangement joins TRBV30 to TRBJ1-2; 10 nucleotides agree with TRBD1. The CDR3 covers 17 residues. With V trimmed by 3 bases and J by 8 bases, 18 bases remained unmatched. Looked up from germline, CDR1 is GTSNPN and CDR2 is SVGIG (reference sequence). The DNA of the CDR3 is TGTGCCTGGAGAGGTATTCGGAGTGGACAGGGGGGGAGCGGCTACACCTTC. Its translation: CAWRGIRSGQGGSGYTF.

The chain couples TRBV7-9 to TRBJ2-7; 8 bases are a match to TRBD1. After removal of 5 bases from V and 5 bases from J, the junction contained 8 bases not matched to a gene. The CDR3 length is 14 residues. Germline CDR1 is SEHNR and CDR2 is FQNEAQ (reference sequence). DNA for the CDR3: TGTGCCAGCAGCCCTTGGACAGGGCTGGACGAGCAGTACTTC. Its translation is CASSPWTGLDEQYF.

The V call is TRBV18, the J call TRBJ2-2, with unresolved D. This CDR3 is built from 13 residues. CDR1 KGHSH and CDR2 LQKENI come from the germline V gene. V lost 6 bases, J lost 8 bases, and 13 bases lay in between. The CDR3 DNA sequence: TGTGCCAGCTCCCTAGACCAGTCGGGGGAGCTGTTTTTT. Encoded protein: CASSLDQSGELFF.

The DNA for the CDR3 is TGCAGCGTCAAAGGAGGAGAAAAACTGTTTTTT. Its translation is CSVKGGEKLFF. The gene calls are TRBV29-1 and TRBJ1-4; no reliable D call. The CDR3 has 11 amino acids. V gave up 6 bases and J gave up 8 bases, with 10 bases separating them. The germline V gene has CDR1 SQVTM and CDR2 ANQGSEA.

As concerns this clone: This CDR3 is also generated by other DNA sequences in the sample. V usage is TRBV5-1 and J usage is TRBJ2-5, with D tentatively TRBD1 or TRBD2 (5 bases each). CDR1 and CDR2 (germline): SGHRS, YFSETQ. Trimming removed 4 bases at V and 5 bases at J, with 12 bases between. This CDR3 region has 13 residues. The CDR3 DNA reads TGCGCCAGCAGCCTGGGACCTTCTGAGACCCAGTACTTC. Protein: CASSLGPSETQYF.

This rearrangement joins TRBV4-2 to TRBJ2-5, with D possibly TRBD2 on 5 matching bases. The last part of the DNA fits TRBJ2-7 better; the J call may be wrong. From germline, CDR1 is LGHNA and CDR2 YNFKEQ. The CDR3 is 12 residues long. In DNA form, the CDR3 reads TGTGCCAGCAGCCCCGGCGGGTACGAGCAGTACTTC. Translation gives CASSPGGYEQYF.

The chain has TRBV14 and TRBJ2-3; D not resolved. CDR1 SGHDN and CDR2 FVKESK come from the germline V gene. The CDR3 is 16 amino acids. The ends were cut back, 0 bases at V and 1 base at J, with 11 bases in the middle. CDR3 DNA sequence: TGTGCCAGCAGCCAAGAAATAGGGTTGGGCACAGATACGCAGTATTTT. Its translation: CASSQEIGLGTDTQYF. Variable domain in full (rest from reference TRBV14 and TRBJ2-3): EAGVTQFPSHSVIEKGQTVTLRCDPISGHDNLYWYRRVMGKEIKFLLHFVKESKQDESGMPNNRFLAERTGGTYSTLKVQPAELEDSGVYFCASSQEIGLGTDTQYFGPGTRLTVL.

The chain combines TRBV28 with TRBJ1-4; D possibly corresponds to TRBD1 (5 bases). CDR1 is MDHEN and CDR2 is SYDVKM in the germline V gene. V gave up 3 bases and J gave up 5 bases, with 16 bases separating them. The CDR3 covers 16 residues. The CDR3 protein is CASSFMTGTVNEKLFF. Here the CDR3 DNA reads TGTGCCAGCAGTTTTATGACCGGGACCGTAAATGAAAAACTGTTTTTT.